Sequencing of this T cell receptor beta chain was carried out in a study of T cells in Graves' hyperthyroidism and ophthalmopathy. General study results and limits: From stable hyperthyroidism, ophthalmopathy was set apart by a 13 V-J model. Model predictions of ophthalmopathy came a median around 6.5 months before onset. Blood also showed most of the thyroid clonotypes that were expanded above 0.001.

The CDR3 regions of TCR beta were amplified from RNA transcripts. A first-round RT-PCR of the TCR CDR3 used the HTBI primer set. MiXCR, run by TCRdb on the multiplex PCR reads, gives a single entry per CDR3 protein. The table shows 40,000 to 55,000 distinct CDR3 sequences, with about half occurring only once. Germline V gene sequence: CDR1 MGHRA, CDR2 YSYEKL. Losses at the gene ends were 3 bases for V and 5 bases for J; bases not matched to a gene: 2. This CDR3 is built from 13 residues. This clonotype was recorded at least ten times. Antigen unknown. The sequencing sample was made of peripheral blood or thyroid tissue (not recorded which). This clonotype was obtained from a woman between 45 and 65 years old with Graves' hyperthyroidism. The genes are TRBV4-1 and TRBJ2-5; 8 bases agree with TRBD2. CDR3 nucleotides: TGCGCCAGCAGCCACCAGCGGGGGGAGACCCAGTACTTC. Protein: CASSHQRGETQYF.